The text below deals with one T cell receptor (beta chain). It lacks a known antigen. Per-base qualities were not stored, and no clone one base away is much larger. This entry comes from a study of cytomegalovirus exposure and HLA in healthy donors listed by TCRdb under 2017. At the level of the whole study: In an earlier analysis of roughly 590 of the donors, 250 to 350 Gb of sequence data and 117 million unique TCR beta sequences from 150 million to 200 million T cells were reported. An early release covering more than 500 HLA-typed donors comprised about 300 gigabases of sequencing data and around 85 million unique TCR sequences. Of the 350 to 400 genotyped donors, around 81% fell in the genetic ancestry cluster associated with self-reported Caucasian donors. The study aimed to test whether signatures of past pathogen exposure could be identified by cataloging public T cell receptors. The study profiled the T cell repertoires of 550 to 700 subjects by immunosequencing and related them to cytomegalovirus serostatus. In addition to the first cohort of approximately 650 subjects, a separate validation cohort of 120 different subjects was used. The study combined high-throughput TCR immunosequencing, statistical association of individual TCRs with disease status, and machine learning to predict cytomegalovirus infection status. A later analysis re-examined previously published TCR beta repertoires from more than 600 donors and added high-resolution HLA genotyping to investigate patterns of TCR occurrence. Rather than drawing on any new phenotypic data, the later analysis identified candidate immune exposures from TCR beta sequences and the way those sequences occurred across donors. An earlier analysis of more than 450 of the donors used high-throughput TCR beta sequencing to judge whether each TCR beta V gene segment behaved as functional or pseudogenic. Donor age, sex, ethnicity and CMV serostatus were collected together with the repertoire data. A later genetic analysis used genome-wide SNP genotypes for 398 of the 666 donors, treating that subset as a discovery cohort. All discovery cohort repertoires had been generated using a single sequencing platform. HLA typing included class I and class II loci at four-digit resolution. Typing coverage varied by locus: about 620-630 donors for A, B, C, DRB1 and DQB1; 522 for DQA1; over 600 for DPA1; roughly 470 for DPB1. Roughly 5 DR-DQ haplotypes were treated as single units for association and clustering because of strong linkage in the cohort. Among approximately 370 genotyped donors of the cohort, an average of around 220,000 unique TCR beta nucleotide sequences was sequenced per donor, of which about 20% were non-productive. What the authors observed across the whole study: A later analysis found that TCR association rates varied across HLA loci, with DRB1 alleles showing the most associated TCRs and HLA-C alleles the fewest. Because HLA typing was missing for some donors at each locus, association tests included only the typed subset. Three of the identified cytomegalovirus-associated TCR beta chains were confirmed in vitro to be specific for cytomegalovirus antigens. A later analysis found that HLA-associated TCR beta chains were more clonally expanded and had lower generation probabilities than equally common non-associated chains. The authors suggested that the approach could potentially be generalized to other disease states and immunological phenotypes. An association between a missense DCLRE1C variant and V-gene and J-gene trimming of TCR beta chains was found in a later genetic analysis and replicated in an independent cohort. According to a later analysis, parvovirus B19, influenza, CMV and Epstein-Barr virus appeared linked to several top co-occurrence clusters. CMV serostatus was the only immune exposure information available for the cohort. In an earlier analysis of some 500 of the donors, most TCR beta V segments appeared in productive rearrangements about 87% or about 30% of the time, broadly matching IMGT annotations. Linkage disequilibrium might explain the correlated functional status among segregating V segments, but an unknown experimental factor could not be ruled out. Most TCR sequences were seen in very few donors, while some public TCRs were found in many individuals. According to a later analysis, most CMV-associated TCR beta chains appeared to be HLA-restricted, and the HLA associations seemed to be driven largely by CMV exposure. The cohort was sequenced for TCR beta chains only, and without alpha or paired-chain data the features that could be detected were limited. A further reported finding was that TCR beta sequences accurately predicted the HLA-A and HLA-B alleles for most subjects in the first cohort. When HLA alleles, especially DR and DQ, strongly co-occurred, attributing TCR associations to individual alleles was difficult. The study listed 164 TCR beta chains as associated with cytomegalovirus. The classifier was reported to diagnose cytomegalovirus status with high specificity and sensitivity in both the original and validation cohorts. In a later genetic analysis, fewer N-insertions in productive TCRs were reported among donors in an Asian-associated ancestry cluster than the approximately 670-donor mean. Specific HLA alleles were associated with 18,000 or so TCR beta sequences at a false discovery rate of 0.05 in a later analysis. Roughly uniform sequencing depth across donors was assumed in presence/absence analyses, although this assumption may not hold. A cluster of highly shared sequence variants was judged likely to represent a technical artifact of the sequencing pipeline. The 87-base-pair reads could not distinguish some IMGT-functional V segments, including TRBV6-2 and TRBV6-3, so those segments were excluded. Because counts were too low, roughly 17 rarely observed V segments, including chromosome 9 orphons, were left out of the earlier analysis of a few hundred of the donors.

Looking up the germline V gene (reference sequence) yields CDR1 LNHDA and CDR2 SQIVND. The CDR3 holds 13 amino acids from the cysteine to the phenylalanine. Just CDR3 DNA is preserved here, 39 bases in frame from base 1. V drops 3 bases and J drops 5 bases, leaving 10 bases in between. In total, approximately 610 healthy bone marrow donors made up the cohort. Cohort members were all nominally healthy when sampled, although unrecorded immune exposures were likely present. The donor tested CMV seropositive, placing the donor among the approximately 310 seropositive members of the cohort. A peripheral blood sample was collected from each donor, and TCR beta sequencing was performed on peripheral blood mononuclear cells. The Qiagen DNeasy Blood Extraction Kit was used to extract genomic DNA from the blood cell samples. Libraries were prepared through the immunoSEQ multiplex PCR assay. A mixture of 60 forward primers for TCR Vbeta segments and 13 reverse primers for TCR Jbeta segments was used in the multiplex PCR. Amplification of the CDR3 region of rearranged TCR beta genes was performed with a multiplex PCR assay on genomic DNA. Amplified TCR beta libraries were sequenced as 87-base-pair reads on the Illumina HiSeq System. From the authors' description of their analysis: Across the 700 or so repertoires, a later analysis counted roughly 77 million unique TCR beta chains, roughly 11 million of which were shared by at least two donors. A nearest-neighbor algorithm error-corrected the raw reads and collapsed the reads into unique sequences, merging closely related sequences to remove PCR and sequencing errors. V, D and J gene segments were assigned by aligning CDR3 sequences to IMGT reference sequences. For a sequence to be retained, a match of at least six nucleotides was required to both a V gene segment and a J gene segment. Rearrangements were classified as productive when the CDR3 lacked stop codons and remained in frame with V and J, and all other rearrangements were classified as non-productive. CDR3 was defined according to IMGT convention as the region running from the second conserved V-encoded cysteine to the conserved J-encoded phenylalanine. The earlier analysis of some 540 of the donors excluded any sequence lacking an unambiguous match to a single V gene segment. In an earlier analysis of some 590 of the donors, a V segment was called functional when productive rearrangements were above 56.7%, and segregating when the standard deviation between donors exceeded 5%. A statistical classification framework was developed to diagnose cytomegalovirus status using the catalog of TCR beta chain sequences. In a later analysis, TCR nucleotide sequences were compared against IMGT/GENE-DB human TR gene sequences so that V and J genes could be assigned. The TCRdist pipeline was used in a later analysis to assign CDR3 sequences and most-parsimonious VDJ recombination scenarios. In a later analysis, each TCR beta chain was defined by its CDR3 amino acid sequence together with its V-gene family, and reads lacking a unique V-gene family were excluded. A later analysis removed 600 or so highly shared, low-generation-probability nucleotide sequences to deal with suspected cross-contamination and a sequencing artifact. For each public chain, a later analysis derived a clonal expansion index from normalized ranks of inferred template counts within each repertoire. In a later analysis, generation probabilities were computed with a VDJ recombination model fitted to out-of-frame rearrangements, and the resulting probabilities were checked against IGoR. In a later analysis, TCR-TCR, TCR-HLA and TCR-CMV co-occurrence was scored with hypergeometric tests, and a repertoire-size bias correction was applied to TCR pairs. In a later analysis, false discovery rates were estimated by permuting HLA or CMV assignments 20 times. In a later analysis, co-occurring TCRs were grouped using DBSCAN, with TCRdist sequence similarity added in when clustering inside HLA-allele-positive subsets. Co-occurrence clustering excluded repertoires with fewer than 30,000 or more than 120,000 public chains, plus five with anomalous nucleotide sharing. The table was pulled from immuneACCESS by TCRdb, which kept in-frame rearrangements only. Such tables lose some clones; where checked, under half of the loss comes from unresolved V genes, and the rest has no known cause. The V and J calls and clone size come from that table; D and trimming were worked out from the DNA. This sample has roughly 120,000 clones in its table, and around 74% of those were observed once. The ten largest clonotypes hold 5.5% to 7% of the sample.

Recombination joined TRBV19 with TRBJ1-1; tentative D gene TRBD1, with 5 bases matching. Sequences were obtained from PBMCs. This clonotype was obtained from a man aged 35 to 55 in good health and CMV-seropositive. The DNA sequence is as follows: TGTGCCAGTAGTATGGGTAGGGGAACTGAAGCTTTCTTT. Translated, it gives CASSMGRGTEAFF.